The rows below give T cell receptor beta chains drawn from one sample of a study of response to subunit inactivated influenza vaccine. TCRdb re-derived calls from the RT-PCR reads in MiXCR, one entry per CDR3 protein. The sample has approximately 500,000 distinct CDR3 sequences; 20% to 25% are singletons. This sample was also put to use in a study of T cells expressing NK-cell markers.

The input for sequencing was CD4+ T cells sorted from PBMCs, taken 12 days after vaccination. These receptors came from a man aged 50 or older who received an inactivated influenza vaccine. Each CDR3 is given with its conserved first and last residue. The D gene is left open where the match is weak. Some rows have no size entry. The others give once, few or many, or a class for an expanded clone.

v_gene	j_gene	abundance	d_gene	CDR3nt	CDR3aa
TRBV4-1	TRBJ2-2	few	NA	TGCGCCAGCAGCCCGGGACAACCGAACACCGGGGAGCTGTTTTTT	CASSPGQPNTGELFF
TRBV20-1	TRBJ2-3	NA	NA	TGCAGTGCTAGAGATCGAGACACCCTGAAGCAGTATTTT	CSARDRDTLKQYF
TRBV2	TRBJ1-5	NA	NA	TGTGCCAGCAGCAAACAGGGAAGGTATCAGCCCCAGCATTTT	CASSKQGRYQPQHF
TRBV7-2	TRBJ2-5	once	NA	TGTGCCAGCAGCTTATCCGTTGGCGGGACACAAGAGACCCAGTACTTC	CASSLSVGGTQETQYF
TRBV20-1	TRBJ2-7	NA	TRBD1	TGCAGTGCTAGACAGGGGGCAATCTACGAGCAGTACTTC	CSARQGAIYEQYF
TRBV7-2	TRBJ2-7	many	TRBD2	TGTGCCAGCAGCTCCGGGAGGGGCTACGAGCAGTACTTC	CASSSGRGYEQYF
TRBV7-9	TRBJ1-2	NA	NA	TGTGCCAGCACCGCGGGATCTAACTATGGCTACACCTTC	CASTAGSNYGYTF
TRBV2	TRBJ2-2	NA	TRBD1	TGTGCCAGCAGGCTCGGACAGGGGGGGGCCGGGGAGCTGTTTTTT	CASRLGQGGAGELFF
TRBV20-1	TRBJ2-7	NA	NA	TGCAGTGCTCCGCCCGTATCGAGCTACGAGCAGTACTTC	CSAPPVSSYEQYF
TRBV18	TRBJ2-3	few	TRBD2	TGTGCCAGCTCACCACGGGCGGGGGTCCTCACAGATACGCAGTATTTT	CASSPRAGVLTDTQYF
TRBV5-1	TRBJ2-7	few	TRBD1	TGCGCCAGCAGCTACCGGACAGGTTCCTACGAGCAGTACTTC	CASSYRTGSYEQYF
TRBV7-8	TRBJ2-7	once	NA	TGTGCCAGCAGCTACGACGCCTACGAGCAGTACTTC	CASSYDAYEQYF
TRBV29-1	TRBJ2-1	many	NA	TGCAGCGCCCGTAGCAGGAGCTCCTACAATGAGCAGTTCTTC	CSARSRSSYNEQFF
TRBV4-2	TRBJ2-5	NA	NA	TGTGCCAGCAGCCAAGGAACACAGGGAGAGACCCAGTACTTC	CASSQGTQGETQYF
TRBV7-9	TRBJ1-5	few	NA	TGTGCCAGCAGCCATACGGGCCAGGGGCAGATGCAGCCCCAGCATTTT	CASSHTGQGQMQPQHF
TRBV15	TRBJ1-5	many	NA	TGTGCCACCAGCAGAGCCGTCGATCAGCCCCAGCATTTT	CATSRAVDQPQHF
TRBV20-1	TRBJ1-6	NA	NA	TGCAGTGCTAGAGATCAGGGGCGGGGGGAAAATTCACCCCTCCACTTT	CSARDQGRGENSPLHF
TRBV15	TRBJ2-2	few	NA	TGTGCCACCAGCAGCCGACAGGGAGGTACCGGGGAGCTGTTTTTT	CATSSRQGGTGELFF
TRBV4-3	TRBJ2-1	few	NA	TGCGCCAGCAGCCAGGGGGGGGCTTCCTCCTACAATGAGCAGTTCTTC	CASSQGGASSYNEQFF
TRBV15	TRBJ2-7	NA	NA	TGTGCCACCAGCAGACAGGGTGGGTGGAACGAGCAGTACTTC	CATSRQGGWNEQYF
TRBV2	TRBJ2-3	NA	NA	TGTGCCAGCAGTGACGCCGCTTTTAGCACAGATACGCAGTATTTT	CASSDAAFSTDTQYF
TRBV20-1	TRBJ2-7	NA	NA	TGCAGTGCTAGAGCCCCGGGGCTAACCTCCTACGAGCAGTACTTC	CSARAPGLTSYEQYF
TRBV7-2	TRBJ1-4	few	TRBD1	TGTGCCAGCAGCTTACAGAGGGACAGGAATGAAAAACTGTTTTTT	CASSLQRDRNEKLFF
TRBV6-2/TRBV6-3	TRBJ2-3	many	TRBD2	TGTGCCAGCAGTCCCTTGGGACTATCGAAGGCTACGCAGTATTTT	CASSPLGLSKATQYF
TRBV29-1	TRBJ2-5	few	NA	TGCAGCGTTGAAGTGGCGGCCGTGGCCCAGTACTTC	CSVEVAAVAQYF
TRBV12-3/TRBV12-4	TRBJ2-1	few	TRBD2	TGTGCCAGCAACGTAGGACTAGCCATAAATGAGCAGTTCTTC	CASNVGLAINEQFF
TRBV20-1	TRBJ2-3	few	TRBD2	TGCAGTGCTAGAGATCGGGAGGGCACAGATACGCAGTATTTT	CSARDREGTDTQYF
TRBV6-6	TRBJ2-7	NA	TRBD2	TGTGCCAGCAGCCTAGCGGATCCCACCGAGCAGTACTTC	CASSLADPTEQYF
TRBV5-1	TRBJ2-5	NA	NA	TGCGCCAGCAGCTTGGGGGGCAGGCAAGAGACCCAGTACTTC	CASSLGGRQETQYF
TRBV7-9	TRBJ2-1	few	TRBD2	TGTGCCAGCAGACCCCCCAAGCGGGGGCGGTACAATGAGCAGTTCTTC	CASRPPKRGRYNEQFF
TRBV10-3	TRBJ2-1	few	NA	TGTGCCATCAGCCCAACCGGGGGAAATGAGCAGTTCTTC	CAISPTGGNEQFF
TRBV4-1	TRBJ2-7	few	TRBD1	TGCGCCAGCAGCCAACTACCGGGGGGACAGGGGAAAGGTAACGAGCAGTACTTC	CASSQLPGGQGKGNEQYF
TRBV5-1	TRBJ2-2	NA	NA	TGCGCCAGCAGCTTGCGCCAGGGAAGTACCGGGGAGCTGTTTTTT	CASSLRQGSTGELFF
TRBV18	TRBJ2-7	NA	TRBD2	TGTGCCAGCTCACCACCGGGACTAGCCTTCAGCGAGCAGTACTTC	CASSPPGLAFSEQYF
TRBV7-2	TRBJ2-1	few	NA	TGTGCCAGCAGCTTAGCGGTTGGTGAGCAGTTCTTC	CASSLAVGEQFF
TRBV7-2	TRBJ2-1	few	NA	TGTGCCAGCAGCTTAGCGTTCAATGAGCAGTTCTTC	CASSLAFNEQFF
TRBV19	TRBJ1-1	NA	NA	TGTGCCAGCTGGGACGGAATGAACACTGAAGCTTTCTTT	CASWDGMNTEAFF
TRBV5-1	TRBJ2-2	NA	NA	TGCGCCAGCAGCGACGACCCTAGCGTCGGGGAGCTGTTTTTT	CASSDDPSVGELFF
TRBV3-1	TRBJ2-5	few	NA	TGTGCCAGCAGCCAAAGGGGTGCAGAGACCCAGTACTTC	CASSQRGAETQYF
TRBV2	TRBJ1-2	few	NA	TGTGCCAGCAGTGGATCCTCTACAGGGTTCTACGGCTACACCTTC	CASSGSSTGFYGYTF
TRBV9	TRBJ2-7	NA	NA	TGTGCCAGCAGCGATCGGGACTGGTCCTACGAGCAGTACTTC	CASSDRDWSYEQYF
TRBV7-2	TRBJ1-1	few	NA	TGTGCCAGCAGCCCACAGGGTTGGAACACTGAAGCTTTCTTT	CASSPQGWNTEAFF
TRBV5-6	TRBJ2-5	NA	NA	TGTGCCAGCAGCTTGTTGTCGGGGCAAGAGACCCAGTACTTC	CASSLLSGQETQYF
TRBV7-2	TRBJ2-7	few	TRBD1	TGTGCCAGCAGCTTAGAGTGGGGACAGGGGTACGAGCAGTACTTC	CASSLEWGQGYEQYF
TRBV20-1	TRBJ2-1	NA	TRBD2	TGCAGTGCCCGAGGACTAGTCTCCTACAATGAGCAGTTCTTC	CSARGLVSYNEQFF
TRBV7-7	TRBJ1-2	NA	TRBD1	TGTGCCAGCACCGGGGACAGGGGGAACTATGGCTACACCTTC	CASTGDRGNYGYTF
TRBV20-1	TRBJ1-6	NA	TRBD1	TGCAGTGCTAGAGTTACAGGGGAATGGCGGTATAATTCACCCCTCCACTTT	CSARVTGEWRYNSPLHF
TRBV7-7	TRBJ1-5	NA	TRBD1	TGTGCCAGCAGCTTAGCGAGGACAGGGGTTAGCAATCAGCCCCAGCATTTT	CASSLARTGVSNQPQHF
TRBV12-3/TRBV12-4	TRBJ2-5	NA	NA	TGTGCCAGCAGCACAGGGCCCGCGGAGACCCAGTACTTC	CASSTGPAETQYF
TRBV7-2	TRBJ2-2	NA	NA	TGTGCCAGCAGCTCAAGGGAGATCGGGGAGCTGTTTTTT	CASSSREIGELFF
TRBV5-1	TRBJ2-3	few	NA	TGCGCCAGCAGCTTGGTACTGCCCGGCGATACGCAGTATTTT	CASSLVLPGDTQYF
TRBV27	TRBJ2-7	few	TRBD1	TGTGCCAGCAGGGGCTATGGGACAGGGCTACCCAGGGAATACGAGCAGTACTTC	CASRGYGTGLPREYEQYF
TRBV7-2	TRBJ2-1	few	NA	TGTGCCAGCAGCTTAGAGGGAGGAGAGTACAATGAGCAGTTCTTC	CASSLEGGEYNEQFF
TRBV7-2	TRBJ2-3	many	TRBD2	TGTGCCAGCAGCTTAGCGGGAGGGCTGGCGCAGTATTTT	CASSLAGGLAQYF
TRBV27	TRBJ2-3	few	TRBD2	TGTGCCAGCAGGCCGGGACTAGCGGGGGGGAAGGGCACAGATACGCAGTATTTT	CASRPGLAGGKGTDTQYF